Listed here are 5 T cell receptor beta chains from one sample, sequenced in a study of cytomegalovirus exposure and HLA in healthy donors. 13 Jbeta primers and 60 Vbeta primers were used for the PCR. Repertoires were generated with immunoSEQ multiplex PCR, while TCRdb's copy carries only in-frame clones and drops some. The table lists around 210,000 clones, about three quarters of them singletons, with about 0.47% in the top ten. Sequencing was carried out using PBMCs. Receptors originate from a boy aged 5 to 17 in good health and CMV-seronegative.

The CDR3 DNA reads as TGTGCCAGCAGCTTACTCCGGGACTCGTACAATGAGCAGTTCTTC. Protein product: CASSLLRDSYNEQFF. V usage is TRBV5-4 and J usage is TRBJ2-1; a possible D gene is TRBD2 (6 bases). The CDR3 covers 15 residues. V shed 2 bases and J shed 4 bases, with 13 bases lying between them. Germline V gene data show CDR1 as SGHNT and CDR2 as YYREEE (reference sequence).

The CDR3 region is CASSEVRAGASEQYF. CDR3 in DNA: TGTGCCAGCAGTGAAGTTAGGGCAGGGGCAAGCGAGCAGTACTTC. V is TRBV6-1 and J is TRBJ2-7, with D possibly being TRBD1 (6 bases). Germline CDR1 and CDR2: MNHNS and SASEGT. This CDR3 spans 15 amino acids. V was cut by 1 base and J by 6 bases, with 16 bases left in between.

The V call is TRBV5-8, the J call TRBJ2-7, with 11 bases lining up with TRBD2. Per germline, CDR1 SGHTS and CDR2 YDEGEE. The CDR3 is 17 residues long. V dropped 4 bases and J dropped 4; count of bases not matched to a gene: 13. CDR3 nucleotide sequence: TGTGCCAGCAGCCGTACTAGCGGGGGTAGTGTGTATTACGAGCAGTACTTC. It codes for CASSRTSGGSVYYEQYF.

This clone was counted between two and nine times. J is TRBJ1-5 and V is TRBV4-1; D gene uncertain. The V end was cut by 4 bases, the J end by 0 bases, with 16 bases between. CDR3 length: 17 residues. Germline V gives CDR1 MGHRA, CDR2 YSYEKL. CDR3 nucleotides: TGCGCCAGCAGCCCAGGCTCACCAGGTTATAGCAATCAGCCCCAGCATTTT. This translates into CASSPGSPGYSNQPQHF.

V is TRBV4-2 and J is TRBJ2-5; 9 bases agree with TRBD1. Germline trimming cut 2 bases from V and 1 base from J; bases unmatched to any gene: 5. The CDR3 is made up of 16 amino acids. CDR1 and CDR2 (germline): LGHNA, YNFKEQ. The CDR3 sequence is CASSQNTGGSQETQYF. The CDR3 nucleotides read TGTGCCAGCAGCCAAAATACAGGGGGCTCCCAAGAGACCCAGTACTTC.